This T cell receptor beta chain was documented in a study of human T cells and chemical hapten exposure. Germline V gives CDR1 SGHTA, CDR2 FQGNSA. Trimming left V 2 bases short and J 7 bases short, with 15 bases between. The CDR3 spans 15 residues. Specified time point: patch test 1, 2 weeks after DPC sensitization. The treatment here: therapeutic diphenylcyclopropenone sensitization with weekly scalp DPC. Patches went on only after blood had been drawn each time. It was the library that attached unique molecular identifiers to individual cDNA molecules. TCRdb recomputed calls from the RACE reads with MiXCR, one row per CDR3 protein. This table holds approximately 80,000 distinct CDR3 sequences, 9.5% to 12% found once. This clonotype has only a few counts. The antigen remains unidentified. Overall study findings and caveats: Relative to controls, expanded TCRs formed significantly more large CDR3 similarity clusters. As patch test score rose, PT1 expanded TCR counts tended to rise as well.

The rearrangement links TRBV7-2 to TRBJ2-1; D ambiguous. Sequencing used whole blood, obtained in connection with sensitization to the hapten diphenylcyclopropenone (DPC). This receptor was taken from a woman aged 45 to 65 with alopecia areata. Some clones in this sample may be carry-over from other donors' samples. CDR3: CASSLLFGPWNEQFF. The CDR3 DNA reads TGTGCCAGCAGCTTATTATTCGGCCCGTGGAATGAGCAGTTCTTC.